A single sample gave rise to the 6 T cell receptor delta chains below, sequenced in a study of human gamma delta and Vdelta1 T cells. TCRdb called clones from the PCR reads again using CATT. This table has 640 or so delta-chain clones, 19% appearing once. Specimen: Vdelta1 gamma-delta T cells from blood. These receptors originate from a human donor in good health.

This clone is judged medium-sized. With only one base between it and a far larger clone, this is likely a read error. In the same sample, other DNA sequences code for this CDR3. J is TRDJ1 and V is TRDV1; tentatively, D is TRDD2 (7 bases). This CDR3 spans 23 amino acids. Germline V lookup: CDR1 TSWWSYY, CDR2 QGS. CDR3 sequence (DNA): TGTGCTCTTGGGGTCTTTACCTTCCTTCCGACATCTATTTACTTGGGGGTCACCGATAAGCTCATCTTT. Residues: CALGVFTFLPTSIYLGVTDKLIF.

This clone appeared a few times. TCRdb pairs this DNA with a much larger clone's protein that differs at residue 3, likely a read error; the protein shown was translated from the DNA. V is TRDV1 and J is TRDJ1; 11 bases agree with TRDD3. The V gene's germline CDR1 is TSWWSYY and CDR2 QGS. CDR3 length: 23 residues. For the CDR3, the DNA is TGTGCTCGTGGGGACGCGGGTCATCCTACCGTTGGGGGATACGCCGTTGTGACCGATAAACTCATCTTT. It encodes CARGDAGHPTVGGYAVVTDKLIF.

This clone qualifies as medium-sized (0.01 to 0.1%). Within the sample, other DNA sequences also encode this same CDR3. The genes are TRDV1 and TRDJ1; TRDD3 agrees at 7 bases. This CDR3 comprises 21 residues. J lost 4 bases, V lost 1 base, and 24 bases had no gene match. Germline CDR1 is TSWWSYY and CDR2 is QGS. CDR3 nucleotide sequence: TGTGCTCTTGGGGAACGATGGGGGCCCCCCGGTACTGGGGACCTTCTCGATAAACTCATCTTT. It codes for CALGERWGPPGTGDLLDKLIF.

This clone was seen repeatedly, ten times or more. TCRdb's protein, taken from a much larger clone, differs from this DNA's translation at residue 9, likely owing to a read error; the protein displayed comes from the DNA. The chain joins TRDV1 to TRDJ1; 11 bases agree with TRDD3. With V trimmed by 3 bases and J by 2 bases, 26 bases remained unmatched. The CDR3 totals 23 residues. Per the germline V gene, CDR1 is TSWWSYY and CDR2 is QGS. CDR3 region: CALGDAGHSTVGGYAVVTDKLIF. CDR3 sequence (DNA): TGTGCTCTTGGGGACGCGGGTCATTCTACCGTTGGGGGATACGCCGTTGTGACCGATAAACTCATCTTT.

This clone is categorized as large. This likely came from a read error, as a far larger clone is one base away. At the DNA level, this CDR3 is encoded by other sequences in the same sample as well. The chain couples TRDV1 to TRDJ1; 9 positions match TRDD3. Germline V gives CDR1 TSWWSYY, CDR2 QGS. The CDR3 loop spans 24 amino acids. Here the CDR3 reads CALGESLPLPGYWGTYSYTDKLIF. DNA of the CDR3: TGTGCCCTTGGGGAGTCCCTCCCTCTTCCGGGCTACTGGGGGACTTACTCTTACACCGATAAACTCATCTTT.

Remarks on this clone: Germline and junction disagree at one end, which may indicate a read error. The sample carries other DNA sequences with the same CDR3. This chain links TRDV1 with TRDJ1, with D tentatively TRDD3 (6 bases). This CDR3 spans 17 amino acids. The germline CDR1 and CDR2 sequences are TSWWSYY and QGS. CDR3 amino acids: CALEGLWGNTYTDKLIF. The CDR3 nucleotides are TGTGCTCTTGAGGGCCTCTGGGGTAATACTTACACCGATAAGCTCATCTTT.